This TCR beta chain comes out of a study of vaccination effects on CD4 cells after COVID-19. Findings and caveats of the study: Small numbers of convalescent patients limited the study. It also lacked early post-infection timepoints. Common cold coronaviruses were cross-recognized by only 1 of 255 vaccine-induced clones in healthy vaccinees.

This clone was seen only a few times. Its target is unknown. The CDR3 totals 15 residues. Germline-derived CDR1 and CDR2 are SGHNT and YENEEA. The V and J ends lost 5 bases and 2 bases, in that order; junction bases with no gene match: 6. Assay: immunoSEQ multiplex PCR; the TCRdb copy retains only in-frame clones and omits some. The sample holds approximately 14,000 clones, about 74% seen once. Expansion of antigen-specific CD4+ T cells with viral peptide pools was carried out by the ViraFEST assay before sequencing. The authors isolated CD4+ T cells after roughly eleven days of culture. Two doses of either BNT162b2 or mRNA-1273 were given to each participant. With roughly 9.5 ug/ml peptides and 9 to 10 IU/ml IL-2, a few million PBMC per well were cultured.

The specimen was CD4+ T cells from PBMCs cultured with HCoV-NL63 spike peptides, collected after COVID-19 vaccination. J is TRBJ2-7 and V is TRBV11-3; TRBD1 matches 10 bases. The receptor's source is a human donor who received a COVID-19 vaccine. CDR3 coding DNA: TGTGCCAGCAGCCCAGGGGGACAGGGGCCCTACGAGCAGTACTTC. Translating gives CASSPGGQGPYEQYF.